These 25 T cell receptor beta chains originate from one sample sequenced in a study of OX40 agonist ivuxolimab in advanced cancers. Assay used: immunoSEQ multiplex PCR; TCRdb lists only in-frame clones, some missing. The table includes roughly 62,000 clones, roughly 88% detected once. Material: CD4+ or CD8+ T cells sorted from blood, obtained in a trial of the OX40 agonist ivuxolimab. These receptors were collected from an adult with an advanced solid tumor such as melanoma, head and neck, liver or kidney cancer.

V gene TRBV2 combines with J gene TRBJ2-7, with 11 bases that match TRBD1. Germline V gene data show CDR1 as SNHLY and CDR2 as FYNNEI. J gave up 0 bases and V 8 bases, and 15 bases lay outside the gene matches. The CDR3 is 18 amino acids. The CDR3 reads CASLNRPPGQGDSYEQYF. The CDR3 DNA reads TGTGCCAGCCTGAACCGGCCTCCGGGACAGGGGGACTCCTACGAGCAGTACTTC.

This clone is a singleton in its sample. The gene calls are TRBV10-3 and TRBJ2-5; 8 nucleotides agree with TRBD1. After removal of 5 bases from V and 5 bases from J, the junction contained 4 bases not matched to a gene. This CDR3 comprises 13 residues. Looked up from germline, CDR1 is ENHRY and CDR2 is SYGVKD. The CDR3 here is CAISFGQGETQYF. In DNA form, the CDR3 reads TGTGCCATCAGTTTTGGACAGGGTGAGACCCAGTACTTC.

The CDR3: CASSQGTERPLHF. CDR3 DNA sequence: TGTGCCAGCAGTCAAGGCACGGAGAGACCCCTCCACTTT. The chain recombines TRBV6-6 with TRBJ1-6; no reliable D call. The V and J ends lost 5 bases and 12 bases respectively, with 14 bases between them. The CDR3 extends over 13 amino acids. Germline assignment: CDR1 MNHNY and CDR2 SVGAGI (reference sequence).

This clone has more than one count but fewer than ten. The genes are TRBV7-6 and TRBJ2-4; TRBD1 matches 7 bases. Germline V gene data show CDR1 as SGHVS and CDR2 as FNYEAQ. V shed 3 bases and J 1 base; nucleotides not matched to a gene: 6. The CDR3 is 16 amino acids. Here the CDR3 DNA reads TGTGCCAGCAGCTTGTCAGGGGGTCGGGCCAAAAACATTCAGTACTTC. Its protein product is CASSLSGGRAKNIQYF.

V and J are TRBV5-4 and TRBJ2-1; TRBD2 aligns across 7 bases. This CDR3 contains 16 residues. Germline-derived CDR1 and CDR2 are SGHNT and YYREEE (reference sequence). Losses at the gene ends were 0 bases for V and 2 bases for J; bases not matched to a gene: 5. The CDR3 sequence is CASSLEVRGAYNEQFF. The CDR3 region has the DNA TGTGCCAGCAGCTTGGAGGTACGGGGGGCCTACAATGAGCAGTTCTTC.

V usage is TRBV6-5 and J usage is TRBJ2-3, with TRBD1 as a possible D gene (6 bases). V was cut by 0 bases and J by 6 bases, with 10 bases left in between. The CDR3 totals 14 residues. From germline, CDR1 is MNHEY and CDR2 SVGAGI. In DNA, the CDR3 is TGTGCCAGCAGTTACTCGTTTGGACAGGATACGCAGTATTTT. Translating it yields CASSYSFGQDTQYF.

The chain is built from TRBV9 and TRBJ1-1; D may be TRBD1 (5 bases). The CDR3 is 14 residues long. Trimming shortened V by 4 bases and J by 6 bases, and 16 bases separated the two germline ends. The germline V gene encodes CDR1 SGDLS and CDR2 YYNGEE. The CDR3 is CASSPNRGGSEAFF. In DNA form, the CDR3 reads TGTGCCAGCAGCCCCAATCGGGGGGGTTCTGAAGCTTTCTTT.

The chain recombines TRBV19 with TRBJ2-7; D possibly uses TRBD1 or TRBD2 (5 bases each). The germline CDR1 and CDR2 sequences are LNHDA and SQIVND (reference sequence). This CDR3 contains 12 residues. V was pared by 10 bases and J by 2 bases, with 12 bases between. CDR3 nucleotides: TGTGCCACCGGGACGCGGGCCTACGAGCAGTACTTC. Its translation is CATGTRAYEQYF.

The chain carries TRBV7-7 and TRBJ2-5, with 12 bases aligning to TRBD2. CDR3 length: 13 amino acids. Germline V gene data show CDR1 as SSHAT and CDR2 as FNYEAQ (reference sequence). The CDR3 is CATSGGIQETQYF. The CDR3 DNA reads as TGTGCTACTAGCGGGGGGATACAAGAGACCCAGTACTTC.

This rearrangement joins TRBV6-5 to TRBJ1-3; TRBD1 might be the D (5 bases). This CDR3 region has 14 residues. V lost 6 bases to trimming and J lost 0 bases, with 9 bases between them. Germline V gene data show CDR1 as MNHEY and CDR2 as SVGAGI. CDR3 sequence (DNA): TGTGCCAGCAGGCAAGGACACTCTGGAAACACCATATATTTT. Its protein is CASRQGHSGNTIYF.

J is TRBJ2-2 and V is TRBV7-6; perhaps TRBD1 as D (6 bases). The CDR3 loop spans 16 amino acids. Germline V gene lookup returns CDR1 SGHVS and CDR2 FNYEAQ. V lost 2 bases and J lost 3, with 13 bases in between. The CDR3 DNA is TGTGCCAGCAGCTTAAGCCCAGGGGCGTACACCGGGGAGCTGTTTTTT. Its translation: CASSLSPGAYTGELFF.

This chain joins TRBV6-6 and TRBJ2-2; the match to TRBD1 covers 7 bases. The CDR3 spans 14 residues. V lost 2 bases to trimming and J lost 5 bases; unmatched junction nucleotides: 2. Germline V gene data show CDR1 as MNHNY and CDR2 as SVGAGI (reference sequence). This CDR3 is CASSYLQGTGELFF. The CDR3 DNA reads TGTGCCAGCAGTTACCTACAGGGGACCGGGGAGCTGTTTTTT.

On this clone: At the DNA level, this CDR3 is encoded by other sequences in the same sample as well. The chain joins TRBV6-1 to TRBJ1-3; D not certain. Germline lookup yields CDR1 MNHNS and CDR2 SASEGT. Deletions cut 2 bases from V and 4 bases from J, with 15 bases between. The CDR3 runs 16 residues. The CDR3 nucleotides are TGTGCCAGCAGTGAACGAGTACCGCACCAGGGAAACACCATATATTTT. It translates to CASSERVPHQGNTIYF.

The chain joins TRBV2 to TRBJ1-3, with TRBD1 identical over 8 bases. This CDR3 contains 16 residues. Germline CDR1 SNHLY, CDR2 FYNNEI. Trimming took 4 bases from V and 0 from J; bases not matched to a gene: 5. The CDR3 nucleotides are TGTGCCAGCAGTGCGGGACAGGCCAGCTCTGGAAACACCATATATTTT. Translating it yields CASSAGQASSGNTIYF.

The V gene is TRBV7-8, the J gene TRBJ2-3; TRBD1 aligns across 7 bases. This CDR3 spans 16 amino acids. The V segment lost 5 bases and the J segment 3 bases; nucleotides outside the gene matches: 11. Germline CDR1 and CDR2: SGHVS and FQNEAQ. The chain's CDR3 is CASSEINRGGTDTQYF. CDR3 nucleotide sequence: TGTGCCAGCAGCGAAATAAACAGGGGTGGGACAGATACGCAGTATTTT.

The chain combines TRBV28 with TRBJ1-2; 9 positions match TRBD1. This CDR3 region has 13 residues. CDR1 and CDR2 from the germline V gene are MDHEN and SYDVKM. The V segment lost 5 bases and the J segment 5 bases; nucleotides outside the gene matches: 3. For the CDR3, the DNA is TGTGCCAGCAGTAAACAGGGGGCGTATGGCTACACCTTC. This translates into CASSKQGAYGYTF.

The rearrangement uses TRBV7-8 and TRBJ2-2, with 9 bases lining up with TRBD1. The CDR3 is 15 residues long. V lost 5 bases, J lost 6 bases, and 7 bases stayed unmatched. Germline-derived CDR1 and CDR2 are SGHVS and FQNEAQ. In DNA form, the CDR3 reads TGTGCCAGCAGCCTGGGACAGGGCAGCTCCGGGGAGCTGTTTTTT. Its protein product is CASSLGQGSSGELFF.

To note about this clone: The junction departs from germline at one end; a sequencing error may be responsible. The chain has TRBV4-1 and TRBJ1-6; perhaps TRBD1 as D (5 bases). Germline assignment: CDR1 MGHRA and CDR2 YSYEKL. This CDR3 spans 15 amino acids. The CDR3 DNA reads as TGCGCCAACAGCCCCCTCGAAGGGGCAAGTTCACCCCTCCACTTT. Residues: CANSPLEGASSPLHF.

As for this clone: Other DNA variants within this sample encode the same CDR3. The rearrangement links TRBV25-1 to TRBJ1-6; TRBD1 matches at 9 bases. The length of the CDR3 is 16 residues. The ends lost 4 bases at V and 11 bases at J; junction bases unmatched: 12. Germline CDR1 reads MGHDK; CDR2 reads SYGVNS. Written as DNA, the CDR3 is TGTGCCAGCAGTGTAACCGGGACAGGGAATCGAGCACCCCTCCACTTT. It yields the protein CASSVTGTGNRAPLHF.

The CDR3 DNA reads as TGTGCCAGCACGGAGAGGCAGACCTACGAGCAGTACTTC. Translation gives CASTERQTYEQYF. The V gene is TRBV6-5, the J gene TRBJ2-7; D not resolved. The V gene lost 7 bases and the J gene lost 2 bases, with 12 bases spanning the gap. The germline CDR1 and CDR2 sequences are MNHEY and SVGAGI. The CDR3 consists of 13 residues.

This chain links TRBV6-1 with TRBJ1-2, with a possible D match to TRBD1 (6 bases). This CDR3 is built from 14 residues. Trimming took off 5 bases at V and 1 base at J, with 11 bases between the two ends. In germline, CDR1 is MNHNS, CDR2 SASEGT. CDR3 sequence (DNA): TGTGCCAGCAGTCGACGGGGGCTTAACTATGGCTACACCTTC. This gives the protein CASSRRGLNYGYTF.

The genes are TRBV28 and TRBJ2-1; TRBD2 is a possible D gene (7 bases). V lost 5 bases to trimming and J lost 14 bases, with 13 bases between them. The CDR3 is 11 amino acids. CDR1 and CDR2 (germline): MDHEN, SYDVKM. The chain's CDR3 is CASSQEGGKFF. For the CDR3, the DNA is TGTGCCAGCAGTCAGGAGGGGGGGAAGTTCTTC.

The chain couples TRBV7-2 to TRBJ1-5; D remains ambiguous. Trimming removed 7 bases from V and 0 bases from J, with 22 bases in between. The CDR3 totals 18 residues. Germline CDR1 is SGHTA and CDR2 is FQGNSA. CDR3 sequence (DNA): TGTGCCAGCACCTTCCAGAGTATGGGTTCTTATAGCAATCAGCCCCAGCATTTT. Its translation: CASTFQSMGSYSNQPQHF. Variable domain in full (rest from reference TRBV7-2 and TRBJ1-5): GAGVSQSPSNKVTEKGKDVELRCDPISGHTALYWYRQSLGQGLEFLIYFQGNSAPDKSGLPSDRFSAERTGGSVSTLTIQRTQQEDSAVYLCASTFQSMGSYSNQPQHFGDGTRLSIL.

The chain employs TRBV9 and TRBJ2-1, with 8 nucleotides matching TRBD1. This CDR3 has 15 amino acids. Losses at the gene ends were 4 bases for V and 2 bases for J; bases not matched to a gene: 5. The germline gives CDR1 SGDLS, CDR2 YYNGEE. The CDR3 region is CASSPRDRTYNEQFF. CDR3 coding DNA: TGTGCCAGCAGCCCGCGGGACAGGACCTACAATGAGCAGTTCTTC.

The CDR3 here is CASSFTRASGNTIYF. Written as DNA, the CDR3 is TGTGCCAGCAGCTTTACACGCGCCTCTGGAAACACCATATATTTT. The chain combines TRBV11-2 with TRBJ1-3; D remains unclear. Per germline, CDR1 SGHAT and CDR2 FQNNGV. V was pared by 3 bases and J by 0 bases, with 9 bases between. The CDR3 consists of 15 residues. Together with reference TRBV11-2 and TRBJ1-3, the CDR3 gives the full variable domain: EAGVAQSPRYKIIEKRQSVAFWCNPISGHATLYWYQQILGQGPKLLIQFQNNGVVDDSQLPKDRFSAERLKGVDSTLKIQPAKLEDSAVYLCASSFTRASGNTIYFGEGSWLTVV.